A single sample gave rise to the 25 T cell receptor beta chains below, sequenced in a study of blood T cell repertoires in COVID-19. The assay was immunoSEQ multiplex PCR, and TCRdb's table has in-frame clones only and misses some. The table lists 300,000 to 450,000 clones, around 87% of them singletons. Sequencing input: peripheral blood. The receptors here all came from a woman younger than 45 with COVID-19, enrolled during active disease.

The chain recombines TRBV27 with TRBJ2-1, with 14 bases matching TRBD2. CDR3 length equals 17 residues. J was trimmed by 5 bases and V by 10 bases; bases with no gene match: 13. Germline loops: CDR1 MNHEY, CDR2 SMNVEV (reference sequence). CDR3 in amino acids: CATLLTSGRAAHNEQFF. The CDR3, as DNA: TGTGCCACCCTCCTGACTAGCGGGAGGGCCGCGCACAATGAGCAGTTCTTC.

The CDR3 protein is CASSSGQNEKLFF. The CDR3 DNA reads as TGTGCCAGCAGCTCGGGACAGAATGAAAAACTGTTTTTT. The rearrangement uses TRBV5-5 and TRBJ1-4, with TRBD1 matching 7 bases. V trimming: 3 bases; J trimming: 5 bases; junction bases outside the gene matches: 1. CDR3 length: 13 amino acids. Germline V lookup: CDR1 SGHKS, CDR2 YYEKEE (reference sequence).

In DNA form, the CDR3 reads TGTGCCAGCAGAGGGGTGGCTACAGATACGCAGTATTTT. Translation: CASRGVATDTQYF. J is TRBJ2-3 and V is TRBV27; a weak D match, TRBD1 (5 bases). The V gene's germline CDR1 is MNHEY and CDR2 SMNVEV (reference sequence). The CDR3 runs to 13 residues. With 6 bases removed from V and 3 bases from J, the gap between germline ends came to 10 bases.

This clone was counted only a few times. V usage is TRBV7-9 and J usage is TRBJ2-5, with a possible D match to TRBD2 (5 bases). The CDR3 consists of 16 residues. V was trimmed by 6 bases and J by 4 bases, leaving 21 bases between them. Germline lookup yields CDR1 SEHNR and CDR2 FQNEAQ (reference sequence). This CDR3 reads CASSPPSRAVGETQYF. In nucleotides, the CDR3 is TGTGCCAGCAGTCCACCGTCGCGAGCGGTCGGAGAGACCCAGTACTTC.

The V call is TRBV7-9, the J call TRBJ2-1; a possible D gene is TRBD2 (6 bases). CDR1 SEHNR and CDR2 FQNEAQ come from the germline V gene (reference sequence). The CDR3 sequence is 17 residues long. V was shortened by 7 bases and J by 4 bases, with 23 bases between the two germline ends. CDR3 amino acids: CASTPGVTGSDYNEQFF. The CDR3, as DNA: TGTGCCAGCACCCCGGGGGTAACGGGAAGCGATTACAATGAGCAGTTCTTC.

The rearrangement links TRBV18 to TRBJ2-7, with 9 bases lining up with TRBD1. The CDR3 runs 13 residues. V shed 4 bases, J shed 5 bases, and the junction held 3 bases outside the gene matches. Germline V CDR1 and CDR2: KGHSH, LQKENI. The CDR3 DNA follows: TGTGCCAGCTCACTAACAGGGGGCCACGAGCAGTACTTC. Translation: CASSLTGGHEQYF.

The V and J genes are TRBV27 and TRBJ2-1; 12 positions match TRBD1. Trimming took 2 bases from V and 9 from J; bases not matched to a gene: 5. CDR1 MNHEY and CDR2 SMNVEV come from the germline V gene (reference sequence). CDR3 length: 15 residues. The CDR3 sequence: CASSLRGQGAPEQFF. CDR3 coding DNA: TGTGCCAGCAGTTTACGGGGACAGGGGGCGCCTGAGCAGTTCTTC.

Notes on this clone: The sample carries other DNA sequences with the same CDR3. This chain connects TRBV30 to TRBJ1-2; D unresolved. V was clipped by 0 bases and J by 7 bases, with 6 bases between them. Germline CDR1 GTSNPN, CDR2 SVGIG (reference sequence). CDR3 length: 11 amino acids. The CDR3 sequence is CAWSVGSGYTF. The DNA for the CDR3 is TGTGCCTGGAGTGTTGGCAGTGGCTACACCTTC.

This chain uses TRBV5-6 with TRBJ2-5; 15 nucleotides match TRBD2. The CDR3 consists of 15 residues. V lost 4 bases to trimming and J lost 4 bases; unmatched junction nucleotides: 2. Germline V CDR1 and CDR2: SGHDT, YYEEEE. The CDR3 DNA follows: TGTGCCAGCAGCCCGGGACTAGCGGGAGGAGAGACCCAGTACTTC. Its translation: CASSPGLAGGETQYF.

V is TRBV24-1 and J is TRBJ2-1, with 11 bases fitting TRBD2. This CDR3 region has 16 residues. The ends lost 3 bases at V and 3 bases at J; junction bases unmatched: 3. In germline, CDR1 is KGHDR, CDR2 SFDVKD. CDR3 residues: CATSDTTSGVYNEQFF. The CDR3 DNA sequence: TGTGCCACCAGTGATACGACTAGCGGGGTCTACAATGAGCAGTTCTTC.

CDR3 in amino acids: CASSHGQNEQYF. CDR3 nucleotide sequence: TGTGCCAGCAGCCATGGCCAGAACGAGCAGTACTTC. The chain combines TRBV3-1 (or the pseudogene TRBV3-2) with TRBJ2-7; no reliable D call. Looked up from germline, CDR1 is LGHDT and CDR2 is YNNKEL (reference sequence). Trimming removed 3 bases at V and 5 bases at J, with 8 bases between. CDR3 length equals 12 residues.

The V and J genes are TRBV10-1 and TRBJ2-2; 9 positions match TRBD2. This CDR3 contains 15 residues. The germline V gene encodes CDR1 WNHNN and CDR2 SYGVQD (reference sequence). J was trimmed by 5 bases and V by 2 bases; bases with no gene match: 3. CDR3 amino acids: CASSERLAGTGELFF. CDR3 sequence (DNA): TGCGCCAGCAGTGAGAGGCTAGCGGGGACCGGGGAGCTGTTTTTT.

The CDR3 protein is CASSIRAQETQYF. Here the CDR3 DNA reads TGTGCCAGCTCCATCAGGGCCCAAGAGACCCAGTACTTC. The chain employs TRBV18 and TRBJ2-5; weak D call: TRBD1 (5 bases). CDR1 is KGHSH, CDR2 LQKENI, per germline. This CDR3 has 13 residues. The V and J ends lost 6 bases and 1 base respectively, with 9 bases between them.

The V and J genes are TRBV4-2 and TRBJ2-3, with 12 nucleotides matching TRBD2. The germline gives CDR1 LGHNA, CDR2 YNFKEQ. The ends lost 3 bases at V and 4 bases at J; junction bases unmatched: 8. This CDR3 spans 17 amino acids. CDR3 loop: CASSQGTSGRSSDTQYF. For the CDR3, the DNA is TGTGCCAGCAGCCAGGGTACTAGCGGGAGGTCGTCAGATACGCAGTATTTT.

This sequence joins TRBV2 and TRBJ1-2; D gene unclear. The germline V gene has CDR1 SNHLY and CDR2 FYNNEI. There are 13 residues in the CDR3. With 4 bases removed from V and 4 bases from J, the gap between germline ends came to 10 bases. CDR3 sequence reads: CASSGDTFYGYTF. CDR3 nucleotides: TGTGCCAGCAGTGGAGACACTTTCTATGGCTACACCTTC.

The chain is built from TRBV30 and TRBJ2-2, with 10 bases matching TRBD2. The germline gives CDR1 GTSNPN, CDR2 SVGIG (reference sequence). V was pared by 0 bases and J by 7 bases, with 5 bases of the junction left unmatched. The CDR3 has 15 residues. The CDR3 protein is CAWSVRAGGVGELFF. Written as DNA, the CDR3 is TGTGCCTGGAGTGTACGAGCGGGAGGGGTCGGGGAGCTGTTTTTT.

On this clone: One junction end does not reproduce the germline sequence, and a read error may be involved. At the DNA level, this CDR3 is encoded by other sequences in the same sample as well. The V gene is TRBV7-8, the J gene TRBJ1-4; 9 bases match TRBD1. Germline assignment: CDR1 SGHVS and CDR2 FQNEAQ. This CDR3 contains 15 residues. The CDR3 region has the DNA TGTGCCAGCAGCTTACAGCTACAGGGGGCTGAAAAGCTGTTTTTT. As protein: CASSLQLQGAEKLFF.

This chain links TRBV28 with TRBJ2-4; D might be TRBD2 (5 bases). V was shortened by 5 bases and J by 15 bases, with 14 bases between the two germline ends. Germline V gives CDR1 MDHEN, CDR2 SYDVKM. The CDR3 length is 11 residues. The CDR3 sequence: CASSPGYEGYF. The CDR3 DNA follows: TGTGCCAGCAGTCCCGGGTACGAGGGGTACTTC.

The chain employs TRBV4-2 and TRBJ2-1, with TRBD2 matching 7 bases. V trimming: 3 bases; J trimming: 3 bases; junction bases outside the gene matches: 8. This CDR3 spans 16 amino acids. The germline V gene has CDR1 LGHNA and CDR2 YNFKEQ. CDR3 DNA: TGTGCCAGCAGCCAGGATGCAAGCGGGAACTACAATGAGCAGTTCTTC. Protein: CASSQDASGNYNEQFF.

On this clone itself: The sample contains more than one DNA sequence encoding this CDR3. This chain joins TRBV5-1 and TRBJ2-1; D gene ambiguous. CDR1 and CDR2 from the germline V gene are SGHRS and YFSETQ. V was pared by 0 bases and J by 2 bases, with 6 bases between. The CDR3 has 14 residues. The DNA of the CDR3 is TGCGCCAGCAGCTTGGACGGTACCTACAATGAGCAGTTCTTC. Its protein is CASSLDGTYNEQFF.

This chain joins TRBV9 and TRBJ1-6, with D perhaps matching TRBD1 (6 bases). V was trimmed by 1 base and J by 1 base, leaving 6 bases between them. In germline, CDR1 is SGDLS, CDR2 YYNGEE. The CDR3 totals 15 residues. The CDR3 sequence is CASSVTGSYNSPLHF. CDR3 coding DNA: TGTGCCAGCAGCGTAACAGGGTCCTATAATTCACCCCTCCACTTT.

For this clone: Sequence at one end of the junction differs from germline and may be a read error. The gene calls are TRBV5-1 and TRBJ1-1; D is possibly TRBD1 (6 bases). The CDR3 has 12 residues. CDR1 and CDR2 from the germline V gene are SGHRS and YFSETQ. In DNA, the CDR3 is TGCGCCAGCAGCGTGGGAGGGCGGGGGCTGGACTTT. The encoded protein is CASSVGGRGLDF.

The chain joins TRBV19 to TRBJ1-2; possibly TRBD1 for D (5 bases). The CDR3 is 17 residues long. Per germline, CDR1 LNHDA and CDR2 SQIVND (reference sequence). V lost 0 bases and J 2 bases, leaving 16 bases between the germline ends. CDR3 nucleotides: TGTGCCAGTAGTATAGATCTTTCGAGACAGCGAAACTATGGCTACACCTTC. This sequence encodes CASSIDLSRQRNYGYTF.

The DNA of the CDR3 is TGTGCCAGCAGCTTACCCGGACAGGGAGACACTGAAGCTTTCTTT. Translating gives CASSLPGQGDTEAFF. The V and J genes are TRBV7-9 and TRBJ1-1, with 8 nucleotides matching TRBD1. This CDR3 is built from 15 residues. Germline loops: CDR1 SEHNR, CDR2 FQNEAQ (reference sequence). The trim removed 2 bases at V and 3 bases at J, leaving 5 bases unmatched.

The V gene is TRBV2, the J gene TRBJ2-7; tentatively, D is TRBD2 (6 bases). Germline V gives CDR1 SNHLY, CDR2 FYNNEI. The CDR3 is made up of 13 amino acids. V was pared by 3 bases and J by 1 base, with 7 bases between. The CDR3 bases are TGTGCCAGCAGTGAGGACTATTCCTACGAGCAGTACTTC. It translates to CASSEDYSYEQYF.